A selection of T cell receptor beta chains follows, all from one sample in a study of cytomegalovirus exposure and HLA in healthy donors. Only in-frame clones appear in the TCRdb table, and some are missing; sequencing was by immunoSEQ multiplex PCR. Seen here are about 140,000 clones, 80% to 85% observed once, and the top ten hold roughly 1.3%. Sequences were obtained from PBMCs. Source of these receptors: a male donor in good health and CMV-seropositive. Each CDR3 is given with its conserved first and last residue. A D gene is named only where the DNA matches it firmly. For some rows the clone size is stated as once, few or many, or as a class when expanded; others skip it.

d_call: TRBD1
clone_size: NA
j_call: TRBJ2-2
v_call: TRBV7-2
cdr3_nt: TGTGCCAGCAGCCTTCCTCCCGGACAGGGGAACACCGGGGAGCTGTTTTTT
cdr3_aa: CASSLPPGQGNTGELFF

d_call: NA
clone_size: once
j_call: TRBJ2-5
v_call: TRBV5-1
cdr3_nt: TGCGCCAGCAGCCTGGGGTCTATTGACTCCGTCTGGGAGACCCAGTACTTC
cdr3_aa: CASSLGSIDSVWETQYF

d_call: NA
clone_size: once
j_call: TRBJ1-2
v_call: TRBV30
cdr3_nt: TGTGCCTGCGGAGGGTTTAACTATGGCTACACCTTC
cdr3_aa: CACGGFNYGYTF

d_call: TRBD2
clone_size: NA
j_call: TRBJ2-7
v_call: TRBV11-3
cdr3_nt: TGTGCCAGCAGCTTAGTGGCTAGCGGGGAGCAGTACTTC
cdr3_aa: CASSLVASGEQYF

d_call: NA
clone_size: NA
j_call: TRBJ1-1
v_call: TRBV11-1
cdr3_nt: TGTGCCAGCAGCTTATATTCCGGGCAGGGGCCGAACACTGAAGCTTTCTTT
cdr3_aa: CASSLYSGQGPNTEAFF

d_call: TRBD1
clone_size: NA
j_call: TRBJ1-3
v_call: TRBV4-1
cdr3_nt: TGCGCCAGCAGCATATCGGACAGGTCTGGAAACACCATATATTTT
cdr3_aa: CASSISDRSGNTIYF

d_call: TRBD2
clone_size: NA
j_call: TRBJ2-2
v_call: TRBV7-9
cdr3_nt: TGTTCCAGCAGCTCCAATGGGAGGGAGAAAAGAACCGGGGAGCTGTTTTTT
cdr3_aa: CSSSSNGREKRTGELFF

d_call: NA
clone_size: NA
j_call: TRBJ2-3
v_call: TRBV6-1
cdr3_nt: TGTGCCAGCGGCGGGGGCGGAAATACGCAGTATTTT
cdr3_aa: CASGGGGNTQYF

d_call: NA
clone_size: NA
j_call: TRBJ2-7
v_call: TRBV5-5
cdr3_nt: TGTGCCAGCAGTTGGGATGGGGCCCAAGACGAGCAGTACTTC
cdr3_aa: CASSWDGAQDEQYF

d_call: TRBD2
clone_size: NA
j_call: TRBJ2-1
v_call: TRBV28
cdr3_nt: TGTGCGTGGGGAAGCGGGAGGCTCTATGAGCAGTTCTTC
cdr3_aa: CAWGSGRLYEQFF

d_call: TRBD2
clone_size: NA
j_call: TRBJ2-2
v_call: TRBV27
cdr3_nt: TGTGCCACCGCGAAGACTAGCGGGGTTGGCGGGGAGCTGTTTTTT
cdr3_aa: CATAKTSGVGGELFF

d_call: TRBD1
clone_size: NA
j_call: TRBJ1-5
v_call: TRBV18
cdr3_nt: TGTGCCAGCTCCGGACAGGGCGCTCAGCCCCAGCATTTT
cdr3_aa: CASSGQGAQPQHF

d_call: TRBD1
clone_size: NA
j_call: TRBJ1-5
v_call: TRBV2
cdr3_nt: TGTGCCAGCAAAGGGACAGGGCCCTATCAGCCCCAGCATTTT
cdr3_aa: CASKGTGPYQPQHF

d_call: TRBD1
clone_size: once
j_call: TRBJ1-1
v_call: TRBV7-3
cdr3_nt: TGTGCCAGCAGCCCAATCCGCCGGACAGGGTTGGGCACTGAAGCTTTCTTT
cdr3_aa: CASSPIRRTGLGTEAFF

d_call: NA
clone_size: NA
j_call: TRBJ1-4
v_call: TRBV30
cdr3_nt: TGTGCCTGGAGTGTGGGGGGGAAGGAAAAACTGTTTTTT
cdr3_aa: CAWSVGGKEKLFF

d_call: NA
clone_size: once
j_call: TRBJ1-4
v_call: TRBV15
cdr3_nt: TGTGCCACCAGCTTCCGACAGTATGATGAAAAACTGTTTTTT
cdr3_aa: CATSFRQYDEKLFF

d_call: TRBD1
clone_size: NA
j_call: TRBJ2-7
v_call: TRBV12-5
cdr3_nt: TGTGCTAGTGGGTGGGTCCCGGGACAGGGGGTCTACGAGCAGTACTTC
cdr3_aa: CASGWVPGQGVYEQYF

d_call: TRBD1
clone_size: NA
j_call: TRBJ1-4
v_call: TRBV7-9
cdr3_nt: TGTGCCAGCAGCTTAGGTTGGACAGGATCAACTAATGAAAAACTGTTTTTT
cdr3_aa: CASSLGWTGSTNEKLFF

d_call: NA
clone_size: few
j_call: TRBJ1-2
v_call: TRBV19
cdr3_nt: TGTGCCAGTAGTATCATGTGGATAGGGGAAGGCGGCTACACCTTC
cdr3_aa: CASSIMWIGEGGYTF

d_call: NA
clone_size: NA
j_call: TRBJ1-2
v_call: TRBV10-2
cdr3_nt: TGCGCCAGCAGTGAGTCGCACAGGGTTTACTATGGCTACACCTTC
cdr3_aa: CASSESHRVYYGYTF

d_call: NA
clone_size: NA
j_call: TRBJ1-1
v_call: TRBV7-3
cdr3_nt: TGTGCCAGCAGCCTCTCAGGGGTTGGCTACACTGAAGCTTTCTTT
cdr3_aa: CASSLSGVGYTEAFF

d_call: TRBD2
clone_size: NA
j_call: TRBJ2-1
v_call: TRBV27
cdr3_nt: TGTGCCAGCTCCGGGGGGAATGAGCAGTTCTTC
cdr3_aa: CASSGGNEQFF

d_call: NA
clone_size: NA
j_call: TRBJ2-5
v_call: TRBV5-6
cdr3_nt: TGTGCCAGCAGCACCGGACTAACCGACGAGGAGTACTTC
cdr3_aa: CASSTGLTDEEYF

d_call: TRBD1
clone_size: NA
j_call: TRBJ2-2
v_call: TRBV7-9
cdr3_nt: TGTGCCAGCAGCCAGGACAGGGTCCGGTTTTTT
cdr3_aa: CASSQDRVRFF

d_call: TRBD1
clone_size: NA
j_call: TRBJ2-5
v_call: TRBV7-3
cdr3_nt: TGTGCCAGCAGCTCCGGGACAGTGGGGACCCAGTACTTC
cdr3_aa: CASSSGTVGTQYF

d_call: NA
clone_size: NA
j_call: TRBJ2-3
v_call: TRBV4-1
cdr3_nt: TGCGCCAGCAGCCAAGTTCTTCCCGCAGATACGCAGTATTTT
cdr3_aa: CASSQVLPADTQYF

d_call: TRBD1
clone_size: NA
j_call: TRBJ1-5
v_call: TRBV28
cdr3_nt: TGTGCCAGCAGTCCGGGACAGGGTGTCCAGCCCCAGCATTTT
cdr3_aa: CASSPGQGVQPQHF

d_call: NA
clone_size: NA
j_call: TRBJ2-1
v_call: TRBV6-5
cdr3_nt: TGTGCCAGCAGTTATACTAGCCCCTACAATGAGCAGTTCTTC
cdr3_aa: CASSYTSPYNEQFF

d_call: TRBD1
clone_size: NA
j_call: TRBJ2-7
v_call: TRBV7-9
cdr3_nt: TGTGCCAGCAGCCAAAACCTACAGGGGTTGGGATACGAGCAGTACTTC
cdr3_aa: CASSQNLQGLGYEQYF

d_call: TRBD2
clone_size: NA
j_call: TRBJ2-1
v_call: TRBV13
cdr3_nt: TGTGCCAGCAGCGGATCCGGGACTAGATACTACAATGAGCAGTTCTTC
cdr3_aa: CASSGSGTRYYNEQFF

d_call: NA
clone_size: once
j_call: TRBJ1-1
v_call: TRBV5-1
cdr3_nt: TGCGCCACCCAGGAAGGGAGCATGAACACTGAAGCTTTCTTT
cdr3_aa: CATQEGSMNTEAFF

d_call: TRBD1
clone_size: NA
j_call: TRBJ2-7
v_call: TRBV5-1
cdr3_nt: TGCGCCAGCGGAGGGACAGGGAAGTACGAGCAGTACTTC
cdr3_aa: CASGGTGKYEQYF

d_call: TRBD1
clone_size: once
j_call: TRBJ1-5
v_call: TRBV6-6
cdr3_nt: TGTGCCAGCAGGCACCCCGGGACAGAGAATCAGCCCCAGCATTTT
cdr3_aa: CASRHPGTENQPQHF

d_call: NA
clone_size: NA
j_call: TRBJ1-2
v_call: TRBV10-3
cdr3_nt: TGTGCCATCAGTGAGGCCGGACAGCTCTATAACTATGGCTACACCTTC
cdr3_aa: CAISEAGQLYNYGYTF

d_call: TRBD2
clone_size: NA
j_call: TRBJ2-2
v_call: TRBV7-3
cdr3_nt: TGTGCCAGCAGACAAAGGACTAGCGGGACGAACACCGGGGAGCTGTTTTTT
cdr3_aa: CASRQRTSGTNTGELFF

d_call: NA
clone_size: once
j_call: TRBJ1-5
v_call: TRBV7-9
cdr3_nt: TGTTCCACCGGACCAGCAGGGCAGCCCCAGCATTTT
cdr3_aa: CSTGPAGQPQHF

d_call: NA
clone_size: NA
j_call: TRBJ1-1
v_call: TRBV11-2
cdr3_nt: TGTGCCAGCAGCTTAGAGGGAGTGTGGACTGAAGCTTTCTTT
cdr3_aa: CASSLEGVWTEAFF

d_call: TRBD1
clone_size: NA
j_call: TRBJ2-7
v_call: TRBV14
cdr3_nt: TGTGCCAGCAGCCAAACGGACAGGGTGAACGAGCAGTACTTC
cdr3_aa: CASSQTDRVNEQYF

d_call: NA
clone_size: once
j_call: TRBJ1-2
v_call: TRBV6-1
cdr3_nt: TGTGCCAGCTCCCCTAGGGGCTACACCTTC
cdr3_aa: CASSPRGYTF

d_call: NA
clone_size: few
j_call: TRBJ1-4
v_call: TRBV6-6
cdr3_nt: TGTGCCAGCAGTTACTTGGGAGACAATGAAAAACTGTTTTTT
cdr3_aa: CASSYLGDNEKLFF

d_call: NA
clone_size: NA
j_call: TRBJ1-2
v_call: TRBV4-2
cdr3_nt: TGTGCCAGCAGCCAAGATCCCCAGGGTGAGGATGGCTACACCTTC
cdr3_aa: CASSQDPQGEDGYTF

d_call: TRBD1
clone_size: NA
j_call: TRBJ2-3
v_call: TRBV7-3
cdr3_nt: TGTGCCAGCAGCCGGACGGGACAGGGGACAGATACGCAGTATTTT
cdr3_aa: CASSRTGQGTDTQYF

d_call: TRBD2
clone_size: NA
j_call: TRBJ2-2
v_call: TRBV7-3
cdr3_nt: TGTGCCAGCAGCTTAATGAGGCGGGAGTTCGGCACCGGGGAGCTGTTTTTT
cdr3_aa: CASSLMRREFGTGELFF

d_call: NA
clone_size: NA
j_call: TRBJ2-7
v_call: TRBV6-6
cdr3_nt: TGTGCCAGCAGTTACTCGACACGCGAGCAGTACTTC
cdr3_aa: CASSYSTREQYF

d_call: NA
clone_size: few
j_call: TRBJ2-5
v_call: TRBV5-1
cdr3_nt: TGCGCCAGCAGCTTGATCGGGACTCCTGTAGGGACCCAGTACTTC
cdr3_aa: CASSLIGTPVGTQYF

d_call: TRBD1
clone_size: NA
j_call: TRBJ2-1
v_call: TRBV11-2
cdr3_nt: TGTGCCAGCAGCTTATCACAGGGGGCGCATGAGCAGTTCTTC
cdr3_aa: CASSLSQGAHEQFF

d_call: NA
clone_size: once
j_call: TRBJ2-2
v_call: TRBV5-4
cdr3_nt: TGTGCCAGCAGCAACCAACGGGGGACCACCGGGGAGCTGTTTTTT
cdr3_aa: CASSNQRGTTGELFF

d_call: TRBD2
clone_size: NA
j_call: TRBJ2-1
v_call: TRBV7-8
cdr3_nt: TGTGCCAGCAGCTTGAGTCTAGCGGGAGGGTTTCATGAGCAGTTCTTC
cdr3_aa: CASSLSLAGGFHEQFF